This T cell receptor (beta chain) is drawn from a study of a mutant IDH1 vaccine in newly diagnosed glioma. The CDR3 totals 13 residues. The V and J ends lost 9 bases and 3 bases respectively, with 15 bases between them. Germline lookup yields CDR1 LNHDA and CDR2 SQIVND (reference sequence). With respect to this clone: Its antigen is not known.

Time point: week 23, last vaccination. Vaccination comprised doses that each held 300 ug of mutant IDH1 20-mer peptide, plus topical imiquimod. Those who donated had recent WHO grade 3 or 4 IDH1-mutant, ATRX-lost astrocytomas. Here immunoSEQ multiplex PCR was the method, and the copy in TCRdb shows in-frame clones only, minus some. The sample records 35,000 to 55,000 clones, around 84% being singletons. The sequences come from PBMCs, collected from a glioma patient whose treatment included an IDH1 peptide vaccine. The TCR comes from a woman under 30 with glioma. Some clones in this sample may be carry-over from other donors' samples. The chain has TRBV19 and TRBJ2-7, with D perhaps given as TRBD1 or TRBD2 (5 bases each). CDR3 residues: CASSPGRSYEQYF. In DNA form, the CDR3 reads TGTGCCAGCTCGCCGGGACGGAGCTACGAGCAGTACTTC.